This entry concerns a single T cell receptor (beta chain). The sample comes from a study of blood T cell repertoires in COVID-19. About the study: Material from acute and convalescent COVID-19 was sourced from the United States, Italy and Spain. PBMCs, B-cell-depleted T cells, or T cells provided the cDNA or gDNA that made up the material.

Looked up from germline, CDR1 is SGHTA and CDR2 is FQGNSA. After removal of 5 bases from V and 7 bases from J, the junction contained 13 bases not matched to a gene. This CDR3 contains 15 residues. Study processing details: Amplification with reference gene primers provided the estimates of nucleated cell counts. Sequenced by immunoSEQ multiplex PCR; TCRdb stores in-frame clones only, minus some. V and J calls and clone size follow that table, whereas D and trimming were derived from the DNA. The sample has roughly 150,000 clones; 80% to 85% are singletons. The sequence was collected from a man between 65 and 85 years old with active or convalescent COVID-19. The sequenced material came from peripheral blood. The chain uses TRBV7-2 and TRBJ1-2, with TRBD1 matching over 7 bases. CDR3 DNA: TGTGCCAGCAGCCAAGACAGGGTCGGAGGTGGTGGCTACACCTTC. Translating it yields CASSQDRVGGGGYTF.